These 20 T cell receptor beta chains were all obtained from the same sample, sequenced in a study of glioma-infiltrating T cells after dendritic cell vaccination. Here immunoSEQ multiplex PCR was the method, and the copy in TCRdb shows in-frame clones only, minus some. Of around 78,000 clones listed, about nine tenths are singletons. Time point here: after dendritic cell vaccination, including at tumor progression/relapse. The sequenced sample was blood, obtained after dendritic cell vaccination. These receptors all stem from a human donor with glioblastoma.

The chain joins TRBV5-1 to TRBJ2-2; no clear D. The CDR3 sequence is 15 residues long. Germline loops: CDR1 SGHRS, CDR2 YFSETQ. V was pared by 2 bases and J by 4 bases, with 12 bases between. The DNA for the CDR3 is TGCGCCAGCAGCTTAGTCGGTTCGGGCACCGGGGAGCTGTTTTTT. This codes for CASSLVGSGTGELFF.

The CDR3 sequence is CASSQEAIAGLLYNEQFF. The DNA for the CDR3 is TGCGCCAGCAGCCAAGAAGCAATAGCGGGGCTCCTCTACAATGAGCAGTTCTTC. This rearrangement joins TRBV4-1 to TRBJ2-1; the match to TRBD2 covers 8 bases. Looked up from germline, CDR1 is MGHRA and CDR2 is YSYEKL. The V gene end was trimmed by 0 bases and the J gene end by 3 bases; junction bases not matched to a gene: 10. The CDR3 spans 18 residues.

V usage is TRBV5-4 and J usage is TRBJ2-5; D call uncertain. The V gene's germline CDR1 is SGHNT and CDR2 YYREEE (reference sequence). Trimming removed 2 bases from V and 1 base from J, with 6 bases in between. The CDR3 covers 13 residues. Here the CDR3 DNA reads TGTGCCAGCAGCTTACCTACCCAAGAGACCCAGTACTTC. It is translated as CASSLPTQETQYF.

The rearrangement links TRBV4-1 to TRBJ1-1; perhaps TRBD1 as D (6 bases). CDR3 length equals 15 residues. The V gene lost 2 bases and the J gene lost 4 bases, with 14 bases spanning the gap. The germline CDR1 and CDR2 sequences are MGHRA and YSYEKL. The CDR3 region is CASSQKQGESTEAFF. In DNA form, the CDR3 reads TGCGCCAGCAGCCAAAAACAGGGCGAAAGCACTGAAGCTTTCTTT.

The rearrangement joins TRBV27 to TRBJ2-1, with 10 positions matching TRBD1. There are 14 residues in the CDR3. J gave up 6 bases and V 5 bases, and 4 bases lay outside the gene matches. Germline CDR1 is MNHEY and CDR2 is SMNVEV (reference sequence). CDR3 in amino acids: CASSRGTGVNEQFF. For the CDR3, the DNA is TGTGCCAGCAGTCGGGGGACAGGGGTCAATGAGCAGTTCTTC.

The chain carries TRBV7-2 and TRBJ2-7, with 13 bases lining up with TRBD2. Germline CDR1 SGHTA, CDR2 FQGNSA. V was clipped by 6 bases and J by 5 bases; unmatched bases: 7. The CDR3 length is 15 residues. CDR3 loop: CASRPGTSGMNEQYF. DNA of the CDR3: TGTGCCAGCAGGCCTGGGACTAGCGGGATGAACGAGCAGTACTTC.

The V and J genes are TRBV6-5 and TRBJ2-7; TRBD1 might be the D (5 bases). The CDR3 length is 13 residues. Trimming removed 6 bases at V and 6 bases at J, with 15 bases between. Per the germline V gene, CDR1 is MNHEY and CDR2 is SVGAGI. CDR3 in amino acids: CASSPLAGIEQYF. The DNA for the CDR3 is TGTGCCAGCAGCCCCTTGGCAGGGATCGAGCAGTACTTC.

CDR3 sequence reads: CASSPGQSYEQYF. In DNA, the CDR3 is TGCGCCAGCAGCCCGGGACAGTCCTACGAGCAGTACTTC. This sequence joins TRBV5-1 and TRBJ2-7; 7 nucleotides align to TRBD1. Germline CDR1 is SGHRS and CDR2 is YFSETQ. This CDR3 is 13 amino acids long. V dropped 4 bases and J dropped 1; count of bases not matched to a gene: 2.

J is TRBJ1-3 and V is TRBV19; TRBD1 agrees at 8 bases. CDR1 and CDR2 from the germline V gene are LNHDA and SQIVND (reference sequence). The J segment lost 0 bases and the V segment lost 5 bases, leaving 6 bases of the junction unmatched. The CDR3 contains 16 residues. CDR3 amino acids: CASSLGQGSSGNTIYF. CDR3 sequence (DNA): TGTGCCAGTAGTCTTGGACAGGGATCCTCTGGAAACACCATATATTTT.

This chain connects TRBV5-1 to TRBJ2-3; possibly TRBD2 for D (6 bases). With 4 bases removed from V and 5 bases from J, the gap between germline ends came to 14 bases. Per the germline V gene, CDR1 is SGHRS and CDR2 is YFSETQ. The CDR3 covers 14 residues. The chain's CDR3 is CASSPGLGGDTQYF. The CDR3 coding sequence is TGCGCCAGCAGCCCAGGACTGGGGGGAGATACGCAGTATTTT. The entire variable domain, with the rest obtained from reference TRBV5-1 and TRBJ2-3, is as follows: KAGVTQTPRYLIKTRGQQVTLSCSPISGHRSVSWYQQTPGQGLQFLFEYFSETQRNKGNFPGRFSGRQFSNSRSEMNVSTLELGDSALYLCASSPGLGGDTQYFGPGTRLTVL.

The chain employs TRBV19 and TRBJ1-1; the D is unclear. Germline CDR1 and CDR2: LNHDA and SQIVND (reference sequence). This CDR3 has 13 residues. Trimming left V 5 bases short and J 0 bases short, with 7 bases between. CDR3 sequence (DNA): TGTGCCAGTAGTGCCCAGGTGAACACTGAAGCTTTCTTT. It translates to CASSAQVNTEAFF.

The rearrangement joins TRBV11-2 to TRBJ1-1, with unresolved D. V was shortened by 1 base and J by 1 base, with 10 bases between the two germline ends. This CDR3 has 15 amino acids. The germline V gene has CDR1 SGHAT and CDR2 FQNNGV. The CDR3 sequence is CASSLVAGANTEAFF. The CDR3 DNA sequence: TGTGCCAGCAGCTTAGTGGCAGGCGCGAACACTGAAGCTTTCTTT.

The rearrangement links TRBV6-5 to TRBJ2-7; D uncertain. Trimming left V 0 bases short and J 3 bases short, with 9 bases between. The length of the CDR3 is 14 residues. Germline CDR1 is MNHEY and CDR2 is SVGAGI. The CDR3 sequence: CASSYSRAGYEQYF. CDR3 sequence (DNA): TGTGCCAGCAGTTACTCGCGAGCAGGCTACGAGCAGTACTTC.

This chain uses TRBV13 with TRBJ2-1; 7 bases are a match to TRBD2. The J segment lost 8 bases and the V segment lost 3 bases, leaving 7 bases of the junction unmatched. The CDR3 sequence is 14 residues long. The germline CDR1 and CDR2 sequences are PRHDT and FYEKMQ (reference sequence). This CDR3 reads CASSFGGSRDEQFF. The CDR3 DNA sequence: TGTGCCAGCAGCTTTGGCGGGAGTCGGGATGAGCAGTTCTTC.

This CDR3 reads CASSQGTGRSNQPQHF. The CDR3 DNA reads as TGCGCCAGCAGCCAAGGGACAGGGAGGAGCAATCAGCCCCAGCATTTT. The V and J genes are TRBV4-1 and TRBJ1-5; 8 positions match TRBD1. The CDR3 spans 16 residues. Germline V CDR1 and CDR2: MGHRA, YSYEKL. The ends lost 1 base at V and 1 base at J; junction bases unmatched: 3.

The V call is TRBV12-5, the J call TRBJ1-2; D unclear. V was cut by 2 bases and J by 8 bases, with 12 bases left in between. In germline, CDR1 is LGHNT, CDR2 FRNRAP. The CDR3 loop spans 13 amino acids. The CDR3 loop reads CASGLLPGFGYTF. The DNA for the CDR3 is TGTGCTAGTGGTTTGCTACCAGGCTTCGGCTACACCTTC.

The rearrangement links TRBV7-6 to TRBJ2-5, with 11 positions matching TRBD2. CDR3 length equals 16 residues. Germline CDR1 SGHVS, CDR2 FNYEAQ. J was trimmed by 5 bases and V by 5 bases; bases with no gene match: 10. The CDR3 region has the DNA TGTGCCAGCAGCCTCCAGACTAGCGGGGTTGGGGAGACCCAGTACTTC. Protein: CASSLQTSGVGETQYF.

In its sample, this clone was seen a few times. This chain uses TRBV4-3 with TRBJ2-7; maybe TRBD2 (5 bases). The germline V gene encodes CDR1 LGHNA and CDR2 YSLEER. V was shortened by 0 bases and J by 2 bases, with 17 bases between the two germline ends. The CDR3 is 17 amino acids. This CDR3 reads CASSQDLLSGLPYEQYF. The CDR3 region has the DNA TGCGCCAGCAGCCAAGATCTCTTGTCGGGGTTACCCTACGAGCAGTACTTC.

The chain is built from TRBV7-2 and TRBJ1-3; D may be TRBD1 (5 bases). Germline V gene lookup returns CDR1 SGHTA and CDR2 FQGNSA. This CDR3 contains 14 residues. Trimming pared 7 bases from V and 3 bases from J, leaving 13 bases between. CDR3 bases: TGTGCCAGCACTCTGGGGGGGGTTGGAAACACCATATATTTT. Its protein product is CASTLGGVGNTIYF.

This rearrangement joins TRBV5-1 to TRBJ2-7; 9 nucleotides agree with TRBD1. Germline lookup yields CDR1 SGHRS and CDR2 YFSETQ. CDR3 length: 14 amino acids. The J segment lost 2 bases and the V segment lost 3 bases, leaving 3 bases of the junction unmatched. CDR3 in amino acids: CASSSGTGTYEQYF. The CDR3 region has the DNA TGCGCCAGCAGCTCTGGGACAGGGACCTACGAGCAGTACTTC.